The clone carrying this T cell receptor gamma chain occurred a few times. The antigen is undetermined. Its ends do not fully match the called genes, so a read error is possible. This sample was included in a study of Vδ1+ human thymocytes. The template was reverse-transcribed extracted RNA. CDR3 amplicons came from multiplex PCR with pooled V-gene forward and constant-region reverse primers. TCRdb re-called the multiplex PCR reads through CATT. There are over 25,000 gamma-chain clones in the sample; more than 15% occur only once, and approximately 1.9% lies in the top ten. Study-wide results and limits: TRD repertoires were essentially private, unlike widely shared TRG clonotypes. Thymic TRG and TRD repertoires appeared highly polyclonal.

The V gene's germline CDR1 is GITISATS and CDR2 ISYDGTV (reference sequence). The CDR3 runs to 9 residues. Sequences were obtained from Vdelta1+ gamma-delta thymocytes from the thymus. This sample's subset: FACS-sorted CD3+ TCRalphabeta- TCRVdelta1+ TCRVdelta2- thymocytes. This sequence originates from a boy under two years old who had congenital heart surgery. The chain links TRGV9 to TRGJ1 or TRGJ2. The CDR3 coding sequence is TGTGCCTTAAAGCCGGTCGTGGTCTTT. It yields the protein CALKPVVVF.